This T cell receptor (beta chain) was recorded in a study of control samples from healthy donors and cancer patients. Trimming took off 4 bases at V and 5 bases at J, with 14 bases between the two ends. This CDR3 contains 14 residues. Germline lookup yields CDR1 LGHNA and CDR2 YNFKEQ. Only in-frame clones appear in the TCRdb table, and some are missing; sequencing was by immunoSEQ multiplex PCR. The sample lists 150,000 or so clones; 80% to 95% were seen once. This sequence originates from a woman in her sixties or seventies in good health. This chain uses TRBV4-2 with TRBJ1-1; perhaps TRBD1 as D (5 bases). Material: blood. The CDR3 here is CASSLEVGGTEAFF. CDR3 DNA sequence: TGTGCCAGCAGCCTTGAAGTGGGGGGGACTGAAGCTTTCTTT.